The rows below give T cell receptor beta chains drawn from one sample of a study of regulatory dendritic cells for organ transplantation. This table comes from immunoSEQ multiplex PCR, and its TCRdb copy is limited to in-frame clones, with some not included. The repertoire holds tens of thousands of clones, with 74% as singletons. Sequencing was carried out using memory CD4+ T cells from blood. These receptors were obtained from a human donor in good health. CDR3s include the opening cysteine and the closing phenylalanine or tryptophan. The D gene is left open where the match is weak. Clone size is shown for a subset of rows, as once, few, many or a class of expanded clone.

J | V | D | size | CDR3 | DNA
TRBJ1-1 | TRBV6-1 | TRBD1 | - | CASSEQGATEAFF | TGTGCCAGCAGTGAACAGGGGGCCACTGAAGCTTTCTTT
TRBJ2-2 | TRBV5-4 | TRBD1 | - | CASSLAGGTGELFF | TGTGCCAGCAGCTTGGCAGGGGGCACCGGGGAGCTGTTTTTT
TRBJ1-5 | TRBV11-3 | - | - | CASSQGFQGAQHF | TGTGCCAGCAGTCAGGGATTTCAAGGGGCCCAGCATTTT
TRBJ2-1 | TRBV9 | TRBD2 | once | CASSVGALAGPLGQFF | TGTGCCAGCAGCGTAGGAGCGCTAGCGGGGCCCCTCGGGCAGTTCTTC
TRBJ2-1 | TRBV7-2 | TRBD2 | once | CASIGAGDPQYNEQFF | TGTGCCAGCATCGGAGCGGGGGACCCTCAGTACAATGAGCAGTTCTTC
TRBJ1-4 | TRBV11-3 | TRBD1 | once | CASSFDRVGEKLFF | TGTGCCAGCAGCTTCGACAGGGTTGGGGAAAAACTGTTTTTT
TRBJ1-1 | TRBV19 | - | - | CASTLARVMNTEAFF | TGTGCCAGTACCCTGGCCCGGGTAATGAACACTGAAGCTTTCTTT
TRBJ2-5 | TRBV2 | - | - | CASSVQKETQYF | TGTGCCAGCAGTGTACAGAAGGAGACCCAGTACTTC
TRBJ1-6 | TRBV11-2 | TRBD1 | few | CASSAGTVSSYNSPLHF | TGTGCCAGCAGCGCCGGGACAGTTAGCTCCTATAATTCACCCCTCCACTTT
TRBJ1-1 | TRBV19 | - | - | CASSTLQGGNTEAFF | TGTGCCAGTAGTACCCTCCAGGGAGGAAACACTGAAGCTTTCTTT
TRBJ2-2 | TRBV19 | TRBD2 | - | CASISLGAGEGTGELFF | TGTGCCAGTATCAGCCTTGGGGCGGGGGAAGGGACCGGGGAGCTGTTTTTT
TRBJ1-5 | TRBV2 | TRBD1 | - | CASSKGADQPQHF | TGTGCCAGCAGTAAGGGGGCCGATCAGCCCCAGCATTTT
TRBJ2-7 | TRBV5-4 | TRBD2 | - | CASSWGGYEQYF | TGTGCCAGCAGCTGGGGGGGCTACGAGCAGTACTTC
TRBJ2-5 | TRBV5-1 | - | - | CASSSVGTVSGVETQYF | TGCGCCAGCAGCTCCGTCGGGACAGTTAGCGGGGTGGAGACCCAGTACTTC
TRBJ2-3 | TRBV6-5 | TRBD2 | - | CASSSPGTSGTTQYF | TGTGCCAGCAGTTCGCCCGGGACTAGCGGGACTACGCAGTATTTT
TRBJ2-6 | TRBV27 | TRBD1 | - | CASGQLRGLGANVLTF | TGTGCCAGCGGTCAGTTAAGGGGGCTTGGGGCCAACGTCCTGACTTTC
TRBJ1-3 | TRBV6-5 | - | - | CASSTDSGNTIYF | TGTGCCAGCAGTACAGATTCTGGAAACACCATATATTTT
TRBJ1-6 | TRBV19 | TRBD1 | - | CASRAPRGTGNSPLHF | TGTGCCAGTAGGGCCCCGAGAGGGACAGGGAATTCACCCCTCCACTTT
TRBJ1-3 | TRBV7-9 | - | - | CAEGDVQGNTIYF | TGTGCCGAGGGGGACGTGCAAGGAAACACCATATATTTT
TRBJ2-1 | TRBV2 | TRBD1 | once | CASSRDRVLF | TGTGCCAGCAGCAGAGACAGGGTCCTCTTC
TRBJ1-1 | TRBV2 | - | - | CASSFTGDEAFF | TGTGCCAGCAGCTTTACGGGTGATGAAGCTTTCTTT
TRBJ1-1 | TRBV4-3 | - | - | CASSLGIRRASTEAFF | TGCGCCAGCAGCCTGGGTATCCGGAGGGCTAGTACTGAAGCTTTCTTT
TRBJ2-4 | TRBV30 | TRBD2 | - | CAWRRDYCIQYF | TGTGCCTGGAGACGGGACTATTGCATTCAGTACTTC
TRBJ2-5 | TRBV4-2 | TRBD2 | - | CASSQVASGGQETQYF | TGTGCCAGCAGCCAAGTGGCTAGCGGGGGCCAAGAGACCCAGTACTTC
TRBJ1-2 | TRBV5-6 | - | - | CASRWRRRGGDYGYTF | TGTGCCAGCAGGTGGAGGAGGCGGGGAGGGGACTATGGCTACACCTTC
TRBJ2-5 | TRBV7-2 | TRBD1 | - | CASSSPPYDRAQPTQYF | TGTGCCAGCAGCTCCCCGCCGTACGACAGGGCGCAACCGACCCAGTACTTC
TRBJ1-5 | TRBV12-5 | - | few | CASGLVQSDEGPQHF | TGTGCTAGTGGTTTGGTACAGTCTGACGAGGGGCCCCAGCATTTT
TRBJ1-1 | TRBV11-3 | - | once | CASSLMRWNTEAFF | TGTGCCAGCAGCTTAATGCGGTGGAACACTGAAGCTTTCTTT
TRBJ2-5 | TRBV5-1 | - | - | CASSPEGRLQETQYF | TGCGCCAGCAGCCCCGAGGGGAGGCTCCAAGAGACCCAGTACTTC
TRBJ2-2 | TRBV10-1 | - | once | CASRRRQGGTGELFF | TGCGCCAGCAGACGAAGACAGGGAGGCACCGGGGAGCTGTTTTTT
TRBJ2-7 | TRBV6-6 | TRBD1 | - | CASRRTGGWNEQYF | TGTGCCAGCAGACGGACAGGGGGCTGGAACGAGCAGTACTTC
TRBJ1-6 | TRBV11-2 | - | once | CASSGGEGSPLHF | TGTGCCAGCAGTGGGGGGGAGGGTTCACCCCTCCACTTT
TRBJ2-2 | TRBV5-6 | TRBD1 | - | CASTRQGAGELFF | TGTGCCAGCACCCGACAGGGGGCCGGGGAGCTGTTTTTT
TRBJ2-5 | TRBV7-9 | TRBD2 | - | CASSPGLAGGGETQYF | TGTGCCAGCAGCCCGGGACTAGCGGGGGGCGGAGAGACCCAGTACTTC
TRBJ1-2 | TRBV5-4 | - | - | CASSSPGPEGYTF | TGTGCCAGCAGCTCCCCAGGGCCTGAGGGCTACACCTTC